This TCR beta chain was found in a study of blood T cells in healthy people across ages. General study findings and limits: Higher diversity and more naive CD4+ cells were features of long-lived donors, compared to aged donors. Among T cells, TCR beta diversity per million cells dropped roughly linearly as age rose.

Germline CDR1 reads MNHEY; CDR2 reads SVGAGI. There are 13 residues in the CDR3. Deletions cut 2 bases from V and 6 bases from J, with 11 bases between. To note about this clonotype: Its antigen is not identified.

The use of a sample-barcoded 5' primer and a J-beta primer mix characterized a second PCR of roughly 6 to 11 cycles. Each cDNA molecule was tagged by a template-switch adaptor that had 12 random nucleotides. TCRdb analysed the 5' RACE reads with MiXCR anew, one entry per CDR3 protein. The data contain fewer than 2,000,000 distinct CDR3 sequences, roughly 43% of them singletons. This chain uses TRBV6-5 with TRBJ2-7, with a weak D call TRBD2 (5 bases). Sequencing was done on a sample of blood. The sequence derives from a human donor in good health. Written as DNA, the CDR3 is TGTGCCAGCAGTTACGCTCATCGGGGCGAGCAGTACTTC. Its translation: CASSYAHRGEQYF.